The next 17 T cell receptor beta chains were all read from a single sample in a study of T cell responses to AZD1222 COVID-19 vaccine. Clones were sequenced by immunoSEQ multiplex PCR, and TCRdb holds only the in-frame ones, with some missing. This sample has around 140,000 clones, with 80% to 95% found just once. This material consisted of peripheral blood, taken on day 0 of AZD1222 vaccination. These receptors originate from an adult in good health.

CDR3 sequence (DNA): TGTGCCAGTAGTCCTAGAGAGGGCGGACAGCCCCAGCATTTT. The encoded protein is CASSPREGGQPQHF. V is TRBV19 and J is TRBJ1-5; unclear D gene. The V end was cut by 5 bases, the J end by 7 bases, with 15 bases between. This CDR3 has 14 amino acids. Germline CDR1 LNHDA, CDR2 SQIVND (reference sequence). Complete variable domain (other parts from reference TRBV19 and TRBJ1-5): DGGITQSPKYLFRKEGQNVTLSCEQNLNHDAMYWYRQDPGQGLRLIYYSQIVNDFQKGDIAEGYSVSREKKESFPLTVTSAQKNPTAFYLCASSPREGGQPQHFGDGTRLSIL.

V is TRBV27 and J is TRBJ2-7; D may be TRBD1 or TRBD2 (5 bases each). Trimming removed 8 bases from V and 3 bases from J, with 20 bases in between. The germline gives CDR1 MNHEY, CDR2 SMNVEV (reference sequence). The CDR3 loop spans 15 amino acids. The CDR3 sequence: CASWGIKVSSYEQYF. The DNA of the CDR3 is TGTGCCAGCTGGGGGATTAAGGTTAGCAGCTACGAGCAGTACTTC.

V usage is TRBV7-9 and J usage is TRBJ2-1, with D hard to call. Trimming cost V 0 bases and J 3 bases, with 6 bases left between them. Germline CDR1 reads SEHNR; CDR2 reads FQNEAQ (reference sequence). CDR3 length: 14 amino acids. This chain's CDR3 is CASSLARNYNEQFF. The CDR3 coding sequence is TGTGCCAGCAGCTTAGCACGGAACTACAATGAGCAGTTCTTC.

Details on this clone: At one boundary the junction diverges from the germline segment, which might be a read error. V and J are TRBV7-7 and TRBJ2-1; D possibly matches TRBD1 or TRBD2 (6 bases each). The CDR3 contains 16 residues. Germline CDR1 is SSHAT and CDR2 is FNYEAQ (reference sequence). CDR3 sequence (DNA): TGTGCTAGCAGCCTAGGACCTCGGGGGCCCTACAATGAGCAGTTCTTC. Amino acids: CASSLGPRGPYNEQFF. Looking up the rest from reference TRBV7-7 and TRBJ2-1 gives the full variable domain: GAGVSQSPRYKVTKRGQDVTLRCDPISSHATLYWYQQALGQGPEFLTYFNYEAQPDKSGLPSDRFSAERPEGSISTLTIQRTEQRDSAMYRCASSLGPRGPYNEQFFGPGTRLTVL.

The chain recombines TRBV5-4 with TRBJ1-4; 9 nucleotides agree with TRBD1. Germline trimming cut 4 bases from V and 7 bases from J; bases unmatched to any gene: 8. The CDR3 sequence is 15 residues long. Germline loops: CDR1 SGHNT, CDR2 YYREEE (reference sequence). CDR3 sequence (DNA): TGTGCCAGCAGCGCGGAAGGGACAGGGAGTGAAAAACTGTTTTTT. This gives the protein CASSAEGTGSEKLFF. Full variable domain (missing parts from reference TRBV5-4 and TRBJ1-4): ETGVTQSPTHLIKTRGQQVTLRCSSQSGHNTVSWYQQALGQGPQFIFQYYREEENGRGNFPPRFSGLQFPNYSSELNVNALELDDSALYLCASSAEGTGSEKLFFGSGTQLSVL.

This chain links TRBV15 with TRBJ2-7; D remains unclear. Trimming left V 0 bases short and J 5 bases short, with 14 bases between. Germline V gene lookup returns CDR1 LNHNV and CDR2 YYDKDF (reference sequence). This CDR3 region has 15 residues. The CDR3 nucleotides are TGTGCCACCAGCAGAGATGGTGTGGGATCCAACGAGCAGTACTTC. Translated: CATSRDGVGSNEQYF.

V usage is TRBV27 and J usage is TRBJ1-2; D perhaps matches TRBD1 (5 bases). CDR3 length equals 17 residues. Germline V gives CDR1 MNHEY, CDR2 SMNVEV (reference sequence). Between the trimmed V and J ends, which lost 6 bases and 2 bases, there was a span of 22 bases. CDR3 in amino acids: CASRTSWGGRGNYGYTF. DNA for the CDR3: TGTGCCAGCAGGACGTCCTGGGGGGGTCGGGGGAACTATGGCTACACCTTC.

The chain uses TRBV28 and TRBJ2-4; D might be TRBD2 (7 bases). Germline V lookup: CDR1 MDHEN, CDR2 SYDVKM. This CDR3 has 16 residues. Trimming shortened V by 6 bases and J by 0 bases, and 15 bases separated the two germline ends. CDR3 amino acids: CASSQGGDLAKNIQYF. In nucleotides, the CDR3 is TGTGCCAGCAGCCAAGGGGGGGATCTAGCCAAAAACATTCAGTACTTC.

The rearrangement uses TRBV29-1 and TRBJ1-1; D remains unclear. V was cut by 0 bases and J by 0 bases, with 5 bases left in between. The germline gives CDR1 SQVTM, CDR2 ANQGSEA. This CDR3 region has 13 residues. The CDR3 DNA sequence: TGCAGCGTTGAAGATCAGGTGAACACTGAAGCTTTCTTT. Translated: CSVEDQVNTEAFF.

The chain uses TRBV5-1 and TRBJ2-7; the match to TRBD2 covers 13 bases. The germline CDR1 and CDR2 sequences are SGHRS and YFSETQ. This CDR3 has 15 residues. The trim removed 3 bases at V and 4 bases at J, leaving 4 bases unmatched. This chain's CDR3 is CASSWTSGRSYEQYF. CDR3 nucleotides: TGCGCCAGCAGCTGGACTAGCGGGAGATCGTACGAGCAGTACTTC. Full variable domain (remainder filled in from reference TRBV5-1 and TRBJ2-7): KAGVTQTPRYLIKTRGQQVTLSCSPISGHRSVSWYQQTPGQGLQFLFEYFSETQRNKGNFPGRFSGRQFSNSRSEMNVSTLELGDSALYLCASSWTSGRSYEQYFGPGTRLTVT.

This clone appeared once. This chain uses TRBV11-2 with TRBJ1-1; perhaps TRBD1 as D (5 bases). CDR3 length equals 15 residues. V was clipped by 5 bases and J by 3 bases, with 16 bases between them. Germline CDR1 and CDR2: SGHAT and FQNNGV. The CDR3 DNA reads as TGTGCCAGCAGCCTTCTGGTAGGGGTAGACACTGAAGCTTTCTTT. Amino acid sequence: CASSLLVGVDTEAFF.

J is TRBJ2-7 and V is TRBV5-6, with 10 bases that match TRBD1. The J segment lost 4 bases and the V segment lost 0 bases, leaving 7 bases of the junction unmatched. This CDR3 is 16 amino acids long. Germline V gene data show CDR1 as SGHDT and CDR2 as YYEEEE. The CDR3 DNA reads TGTGCCAGCAGCTTGGCCAAGGGACAGGGGACTTACGAGCAGTACTTC. Its protein product is CASSLAKGQGTYEQYF.

This rearrangement joins TRBV5-1 to TRBJ1-2; D is unclear. The CDR3 covers 12 residues. The germline gives CDR1 SGHRS, CDR2 YFSETQ. V was shortened by 0 bases and J by 4 bases, with 4 bases between the two germline ends. The CDR3 coding sequence is TGCGCCAGCAGCTTGGGGGGCTATGGCTACACCTTC. Encoded protein: CASSLGGYGYTF. The full variable domain, its missing parts supplied by reference TRBV5-1 and TRBJ1-2, is KAGVTQTPRYLIKTRGQQVTLSCSPISGHRSVSWYQQTPGQGLQFLFEYFSETQRNKGNFPGRFSGRQFSNSRSEMNVSTLELGDSALYLCASSLGGYGYTFGSGTRLTVV.

The rearrangement links TRBV4-1 to TRBJ1-5; D uncertain. Trimming left V 2 bases short and J 7 bases short, with 6 bases between. This CDR3 region has 12 residues. Germline-derived CDR1 and CDR2 are MGHRA and YSYEKL. The CDR3 sequence is CASSQIGQPQHF. The DNA of the CDR3 is TGCGCCAGCAGCCAAATAGGGCAGCCCCAGCATTTT.

This chain links TRBV5-4 with TRBJ1-1; D is undetermined. CDR1 SGHNT and CDR2 YYREEE come from the germline V gene (reference sequence). This CDR3 has 16 residues. The V end lost 0 bases, the J end lost 3 bases, and 15 bases lay between the germline ends. CDR3 region: CASSLAGVAFYTEAFF. As DNA, the CDR3 is TGTGCCAGCAGCTTGGCCGGAGTAGCCTTCTACACTGAAGCTTTCTTT.

The chain employs TRBV5-1 and TRBJ2-5; D perhaps matches TRBD2 (5 bases). V gave up 0 bases and J gave up 4 bases, with 10 bases separating them. This CDR3 region has 14 residues. Germline V gives CDR1 SGHRS, CDR2 YFSETQ. The CDR3 reads CASSLASRGETQYF. In DNA form, the CDR3 reads TGCGCCAGCAGCTTGGCTTCTCGGGGAGAGACCCAGTACTTC.

The chain recombines TRBV5-1 with TRBJ1-3; D remains unclear. This CDR3 is 15 amino acids long. The germline CDR1 and CDR2 sequences are SGHRS and YFSETQ. The V and J ends lost 2 bases and 2 bases respectively, with 11 bases between them. The CDR3 DNA reads as TGCGCCAGCAGCTTATTGGGTTCTACTGGAAACACCATATATTTT. It is translated as CASSLLGSTGNTIYF.